This T cell receptor (beta chain) is drawn from a study of CD8 T cells in ankylosing spondylitis. Overall study findings and caveats: Eight or nine highly homologous variants formed a TCR beta motif that appeared characteristic of ankylosing spondylitis blood. Enrichment of disease-linked clones was reportedly significant in matched ankylosing spondylitis synovial fluid.

For TCR beta, libraries came from quantitative 5'-RACE with molecular barcodes. Via MiXCR, TCRdb re-called the 5' RACE reads, giving one row per CDR3 protein. The sample includes a few hundred thousand distinct CDR3 sequences, roughly a tenth of them seen just once. Worth noting for this clonotype: The target antigen is unknown.

V dropped 5 bases and J dropped 4 bases, with 12 bases sitting between them. Germline values: CDR1 MNHEY, CDR2 SVGEGT. The CDR3 has 14 amino acids. What was sequenced was blood, either unsorted or a sorted T cell fraction (not recorded which). The sequence derives from a male donor with ankylosing spondylitis or in good health (not recorded which). The V call is TRBV6-2 or TRBV6-3, the J call TRBJ1-5; possible D gene TRBD1, 6 bases. CDR3 nucleotide sequence: TGTGCCAGCAGTGACGGGACACTGAATCAGCCCCAGCATTTT. Protein sequence: CASSDGTLNQPQHF.